This T cell receptor beta chain comes out of a study of T cells in Graves' hyperthyroidism and ophthalmopathy. Study background: Initial diagnosis, before any treatment, was when peripheral blood was collected. Study results and limitations: Clonotypes that were expanded in thyroid above 0.001 mostly appeared in blood too.

RNA transcripts provided the source from which TCR beta CDR3 regions were amplified. Primed by the HTBI set, a first-round RT-PCR was run on the TCR CDR3. TCRdb fed the multiplex PCR reads into MiXCR, producing one record per CDR3 protein. This sample has about 740,000 distinct CDR3 sequences, with approximately 14% found just once. V lost 6 bases to trimming and J lost 4 bases; unmatched junction nucleotides: 9. Per the germline V gene, CDR1 is SNHLY and CDR2 is FYNNEI. The CDR3 has 15 residues. With regard to this clonotype: Its specificity is unknown.

The chain uses TRBV2 and TRBJ2-7, with 10 positions matching TRBD2. This receptor was taken from a woman between 18 and 30 years old with Graves' hyperthyroidism. Sequences were obtained from blood. The CDR3 DNA reads as TGTGCCAGCAGCTTACCTAGCGGGAGTCGGTACGAGCAGTACTTC. It yields the protein CASSLPSGSRYEQYF.